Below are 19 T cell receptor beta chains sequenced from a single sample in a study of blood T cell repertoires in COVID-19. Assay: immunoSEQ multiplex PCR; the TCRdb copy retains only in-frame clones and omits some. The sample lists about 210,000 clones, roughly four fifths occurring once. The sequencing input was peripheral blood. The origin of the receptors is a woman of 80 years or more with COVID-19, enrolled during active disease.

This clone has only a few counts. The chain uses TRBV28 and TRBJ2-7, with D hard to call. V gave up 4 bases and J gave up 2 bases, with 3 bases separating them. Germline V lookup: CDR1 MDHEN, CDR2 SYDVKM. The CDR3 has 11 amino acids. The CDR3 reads CASSSPYEQYF. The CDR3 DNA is TGTGCCAGCAGTTCTCCCTACGAGCAGTACTTC.

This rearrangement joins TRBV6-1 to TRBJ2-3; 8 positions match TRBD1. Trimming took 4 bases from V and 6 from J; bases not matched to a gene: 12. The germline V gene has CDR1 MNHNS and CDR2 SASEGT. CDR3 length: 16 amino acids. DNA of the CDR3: TGTGCCAGCAGTGCCTGGACAGGGCGGGGATCTGATACGCAGTATTTT. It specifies CASSAWTGRGSDTQYF.

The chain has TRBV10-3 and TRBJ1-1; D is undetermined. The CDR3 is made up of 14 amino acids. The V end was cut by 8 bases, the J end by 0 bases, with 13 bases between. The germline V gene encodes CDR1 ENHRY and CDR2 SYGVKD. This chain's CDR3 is CAISPDGMNTEAFF. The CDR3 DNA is TGTGCCATCTCCCCAGACGGGATGAACACTGAAGCTTTCTTT.

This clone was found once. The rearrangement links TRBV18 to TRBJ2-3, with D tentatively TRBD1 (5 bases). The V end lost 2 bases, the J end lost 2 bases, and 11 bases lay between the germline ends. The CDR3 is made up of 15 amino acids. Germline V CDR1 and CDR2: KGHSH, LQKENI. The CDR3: CASSPGAGHTDTQYF. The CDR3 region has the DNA TGTGCCAGCTCACCAGGGGCAGGGCACACAGATACGCAGTATTTT. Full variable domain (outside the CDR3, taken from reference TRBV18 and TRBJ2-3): NAGVMQNPRHLVRRRGQEARLRCSPMKGHSHVYWYRQLPEEGLKFMVYLQKENIIDESGMPKERFSAEFPKEGPSILRIQQVVRGDSAAYFCASSPGAGHTDTQYFGPGTRLTVL.

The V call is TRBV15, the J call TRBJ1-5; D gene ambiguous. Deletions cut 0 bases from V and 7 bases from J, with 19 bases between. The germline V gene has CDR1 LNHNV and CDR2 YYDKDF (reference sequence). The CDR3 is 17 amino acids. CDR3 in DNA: TGTGCCACCAGCAGAGATCGACAAGTCATAAGCCTACAGCCCCAGCATTTT. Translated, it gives CATSRDRQVISLQPQHF.

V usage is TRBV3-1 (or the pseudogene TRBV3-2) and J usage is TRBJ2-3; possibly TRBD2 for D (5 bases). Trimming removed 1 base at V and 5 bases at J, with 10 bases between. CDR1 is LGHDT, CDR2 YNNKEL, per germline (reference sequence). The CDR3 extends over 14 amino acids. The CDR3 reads CASSQGAEGDTQYF. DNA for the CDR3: TGTGCCAGCAGCCAAGGGGCCGAGGGAGATACGCAGTATTTT.

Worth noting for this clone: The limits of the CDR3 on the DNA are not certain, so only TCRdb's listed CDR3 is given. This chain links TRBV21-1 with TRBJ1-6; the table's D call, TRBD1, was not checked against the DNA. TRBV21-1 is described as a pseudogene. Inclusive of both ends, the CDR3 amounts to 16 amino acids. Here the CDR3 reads CASSKAVGAGISPLHF.

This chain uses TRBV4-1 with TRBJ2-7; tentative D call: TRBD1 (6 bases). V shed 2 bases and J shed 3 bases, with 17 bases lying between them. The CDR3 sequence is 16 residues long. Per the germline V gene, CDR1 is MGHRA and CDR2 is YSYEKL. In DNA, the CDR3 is TGCGCCAGCAGCCAAACCGGGACACTGCTTTTCTACGAGCAGTACTTC. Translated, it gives CASSQTGTLLFYEQYF.

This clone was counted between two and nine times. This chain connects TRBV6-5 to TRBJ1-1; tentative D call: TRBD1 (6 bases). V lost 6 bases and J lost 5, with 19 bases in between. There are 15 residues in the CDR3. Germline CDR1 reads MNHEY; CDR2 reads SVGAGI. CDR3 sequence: CASSFLISRGTEAFF. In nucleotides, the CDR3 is TGTGCCAGCAGCTTCCTGATATCCAGGGGTACTGAAGCTTTCTTT.

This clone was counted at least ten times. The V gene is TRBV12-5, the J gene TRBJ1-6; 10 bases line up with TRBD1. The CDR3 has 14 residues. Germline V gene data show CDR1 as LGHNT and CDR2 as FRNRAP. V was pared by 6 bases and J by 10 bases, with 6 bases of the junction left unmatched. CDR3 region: CASGTGGVESPLHF. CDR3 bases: TGTGCTAGTGGGACAGGGGGCGTAGAGTCACCCCTCCACTTT.

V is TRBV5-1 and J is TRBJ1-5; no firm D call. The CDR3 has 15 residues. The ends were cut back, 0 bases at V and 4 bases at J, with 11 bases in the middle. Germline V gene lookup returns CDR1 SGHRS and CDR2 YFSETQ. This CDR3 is CASSLGNGLNQPQHF. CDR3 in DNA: TGCGCCAGCAGCTTGGGTAACGGTTTAAATCAGCCCCAGCATTTT.

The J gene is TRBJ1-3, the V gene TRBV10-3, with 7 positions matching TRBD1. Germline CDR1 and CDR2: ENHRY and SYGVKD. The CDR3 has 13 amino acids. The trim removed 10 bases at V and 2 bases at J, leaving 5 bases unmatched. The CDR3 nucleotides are TGTGCCACAAAGGGGGCTACTGGAAACACCATATATTTT. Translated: CATKGATGNTIYF.

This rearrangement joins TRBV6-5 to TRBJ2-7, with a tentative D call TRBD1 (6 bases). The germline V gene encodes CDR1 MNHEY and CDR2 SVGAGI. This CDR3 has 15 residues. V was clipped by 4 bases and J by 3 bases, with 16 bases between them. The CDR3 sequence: CASSSSSTGFYEQYF. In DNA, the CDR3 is TGTGCCAGCAGTTCGAGTTCCACAGGGTTCTACGAGCAGTACTTC.

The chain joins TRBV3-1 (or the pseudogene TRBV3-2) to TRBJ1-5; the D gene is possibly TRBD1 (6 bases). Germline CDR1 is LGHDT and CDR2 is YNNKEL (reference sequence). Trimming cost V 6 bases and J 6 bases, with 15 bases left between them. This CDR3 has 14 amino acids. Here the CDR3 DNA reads TGTGCCAGCAGTAAGACAGGACGGGCTCAGCCCCAGCATTTT. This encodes CASSKTGRAQPQHF.

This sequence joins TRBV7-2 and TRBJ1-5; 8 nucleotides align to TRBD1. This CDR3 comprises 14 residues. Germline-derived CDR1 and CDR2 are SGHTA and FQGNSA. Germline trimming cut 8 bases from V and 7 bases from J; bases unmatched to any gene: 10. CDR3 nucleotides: TGTGCCAGCGGAAAGGACAGGGCGTCCCAGCCCCAGCATTTT. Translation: CASGKDRASQPQHF. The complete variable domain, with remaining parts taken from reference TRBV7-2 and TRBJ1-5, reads GAGVSQSPSNKVTEKGKDVELRCDPISGHTALYWYRQSLGQGLEFLIYFQGNSAPDKSGLPSDRFSAERTGGSVSTLTIQRTQQEDSAVYLCASGKDRASQPQHFGDGTRLSIL.

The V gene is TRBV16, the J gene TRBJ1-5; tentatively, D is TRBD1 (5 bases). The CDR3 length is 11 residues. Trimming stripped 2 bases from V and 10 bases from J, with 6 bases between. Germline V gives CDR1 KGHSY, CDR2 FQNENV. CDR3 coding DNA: TGTGCCAGCAGCCAACAGGGTCCCCAGCATTTT. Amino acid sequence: CASSQQGPQHF. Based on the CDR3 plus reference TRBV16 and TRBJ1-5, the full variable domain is GEEVAQTPKHLVRGEGQKAKLYCAPIKGHSYVFWYQQVLKNEFKFLISFQNENVFDETGMPKERFSAKCLPNSPCSLEIQATKLEDSAVYFCASSQQGPQHFGDGTRLSIL.

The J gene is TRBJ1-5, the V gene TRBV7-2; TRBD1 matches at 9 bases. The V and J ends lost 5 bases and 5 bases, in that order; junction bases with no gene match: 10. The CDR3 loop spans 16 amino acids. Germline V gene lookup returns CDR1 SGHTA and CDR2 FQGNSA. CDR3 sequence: CASSRRGTGTYQPQHF. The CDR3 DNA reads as TGTGCCAGCAGCCGTCGCGGGACAGGGACCTATCAGCCCCAGCATTTT.

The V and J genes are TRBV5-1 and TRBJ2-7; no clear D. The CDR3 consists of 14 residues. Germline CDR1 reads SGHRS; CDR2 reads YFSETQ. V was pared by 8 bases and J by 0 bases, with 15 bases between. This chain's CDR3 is CASSFKTSSYEQYF. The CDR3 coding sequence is TGCGCCAGTTCCTTCAAAACGAGCTCCTACGAGCAGTACTTC. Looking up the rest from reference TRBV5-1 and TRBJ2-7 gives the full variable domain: KAGVTQTPRYLIKTRGQQVTLSCSPISGHRSVSWYQQTPGQGLQFLFEYFSETQRNKGNFPGRFSGRQFSNSRSEMNVSTLELGDSALYLCASSFKTSSYEQYFGPGTRLTVT.

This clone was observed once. CDR3 DNA sequence: TGTGCCAGTAGTATGGCTTGGAACACTGAAGCTTTCTTT. Translated: CASSMAWNTEAFF. The chain employs TRBV19 and TRBJ1-1; D is unclear. Germline loops: CDR1 LNHDA, CDR2 SQIVND (reference sequence). The CDR3 has 13 residues. Trimming stripped 3 bases from V and 1 base from J, with 6 bases between.